In its sample, the clone carrying this TCR beta chain was seen many times. Its antigen remains unidentified. TCR beta CDR3 regions were amplified from RNA transcripts. Using the HTBI primer set, a first-round RT-PCR was run on the TCR CDR3. TCRdb reprocessed the multiplex PCR reads with MiXCR, giving one entry per CDR3 protein. Of about 720,000 distinct CDR3 sequences listed, about 17% are singletons. The data originate from a study of T cells in Graves' hyperthyroidism and ophthalmopathy. Trimming left V 0 bases short and J 5 bases short, with 10 bases between. The CDR3 length is 14 residues. CDR1 is LGHNA and CDR2 is YNFKEQ in the germline V gene. General study findings and limits: From stable hyperthyroidism, ophthalmopathy was separated by a 13 V-J model. The model forecast ophthalmopathy, anticipating it by a median about 6.5 months before onset.

These patients, aged 18 to 65, had recently diagnosed hyperthyroidism lasting under 2 months. Diagnoses used clinical symptoms, serum thyroxine and TRAb, thyroid ultrasound and orbital computed tomography. Sequences were obtained from blood. This TCR came from a woman aged 45 to 65 with Graves' hyperthyroidism that later progressed to Graves' ophthalmopathy. V is TRBV4-2 and J is TRBJ2-5; no firm D call. This CDR3 is CASSQDQFRETQYF. The CDR3 DNA reads TGTGCCAGCAGCCAAGATCAGTTCCGTGAGACCCAGTACTTC.